This T cell receptor beta chain stems from a study of graft-versus-host responses after intestinal transplantation. Overall study: Following induction with anti-thymocyte globulin, all recipients were given tacrolimus and steroids for two to three years.

Sequenced by immunoSEQ multiplex PCR; TCRdb stores in-frame clones only, minus some. The sample comprises 99,000 or so clones, more than 75% of which are singletons, and 1.4% rests with the top ten. The sample here was PBMCs, taken 255 days after intestinal transplant. This clonotype originated in a human patient who received an intestinal transplant, so some T cells may come from the graft donor.

In nucleotides, the CDR3 is TGTGCCAGCAGGGATGGCGTGTACAATGAGCAGTTCTTC. Protein: CASRDGVYNEQFF. V gene TRBV2 combines with J gene TRBJ2-1; D gene unclear. Germline lookup yields CDR1 SNHLY and CDR2 FYNNEI. Trimming left V 6 bases short and J 4 bases short, with 10 bases between. The CDR3 covers 13 residues.